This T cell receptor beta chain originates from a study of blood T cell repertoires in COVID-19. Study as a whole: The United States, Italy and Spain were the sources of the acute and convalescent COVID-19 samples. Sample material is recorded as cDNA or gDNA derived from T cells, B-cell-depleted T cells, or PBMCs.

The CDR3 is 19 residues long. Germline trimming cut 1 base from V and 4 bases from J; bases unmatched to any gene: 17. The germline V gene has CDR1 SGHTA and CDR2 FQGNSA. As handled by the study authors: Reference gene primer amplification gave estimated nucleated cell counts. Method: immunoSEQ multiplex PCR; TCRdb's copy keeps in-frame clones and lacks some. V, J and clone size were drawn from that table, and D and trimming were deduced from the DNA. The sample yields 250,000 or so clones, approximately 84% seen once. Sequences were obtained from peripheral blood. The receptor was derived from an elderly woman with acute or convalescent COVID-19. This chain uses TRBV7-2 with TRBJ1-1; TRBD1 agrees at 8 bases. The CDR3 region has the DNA TGTGCCAGCAGCTTAGTTCCAGGGGGCTGGTCTCGCTCGGGCACTGAAGCTTTCTTT. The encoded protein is CASSLVPGGWSRSGTEAFF.